This T cell receptor (beta chain) was sequenced in a study of blood T cell repertoires in COVID-19. Across the study: COVID-19 samples, acute and convalescent, were from the United States, Italy and Spain. In each case, the material was cDNA or gDNA derived from T cells, B-cell-depleted T cells, or PBMCs.

Germline loops: CDR1 MNHEY, CDR2 SVGAGI. The CDR3 is 15 residues long. V lost 5 bases and J lost 5; bases outside the gene matches: 6. Original analysis: The assay estimated nucleated cells by amplifying reference gene primers. Libraries were prepared by immunoSEQ multiplex PCR; TCRdb keeps only in-frame clonotypes and omits some of them. That table is the source of V, J and clone size, and D and trimming were worked out from the DNA. This table holds fewer than 250,000 clones, roughly 78% found once. Source material: peripheral blood. This TCR derives from a woman aged 40 to 50 with acute or convalescent COVID-19. This rearrangement joins TRBV6-5 to TRBJ2-1, with TRBD2 matching 10 bases. CDR3 nucleotide sequence: TGTGCCAGCAGTCCGGGACTAGCGATAGACAATGAGCAGTTCTTC. Amino acids: CASSPGLAIDNEQFF.